This T cell receptor (beta chain) is from a study of blood T cell repertoires in COVID-19. Whole-study context: Donors in the United States, Italy and Spain gave samples during acute or convalescent COVID-19.

Original handling: Reference gene primer amplification yielded estimated nucleated cell counts. Produced via immunoSEQ multiplex PCR; TCRdb's table is partial and in-frame only. That table supplies the V and J calls and clone size; D and trimming were determined from the DNA. The table includes 120,000 or so clones, about 90% detected once. The sequenced sample consisted of peripheral blood. This receptor was taken from a woman aged 50 to 60 with active or convalescent COVID-19.

CDR3 sequence (DNA): TGTGCCAGCAGCTTGGGGACAGGCTCTTTGGGCGAAGCTTTCTTT. Translated, it gives CASSLGTGSLGEAFF. The rearrangement joins TRBV7-8 to TRBJ1-1, with TRBD1 matching 8 bases. The CDR3 contains 15 residues. Per the germline V gene, CDR1 is SGHVS and CDR2 is FQNEAQ. Losses at the gene ends were 3 bases for V and 8 bases for J; bases not matched to a gene: 11. The full variable domain, its missing parts supplied by reference TRBV7-8 and TRBJ1-1, is GAGVSQSPRYKVAKRGQDVALRCDPISGHVSLFWYQQALGQGPEFLTYFQNEAQLDKSGLPSDRFFAERPEGSVSTLKIQRTQQEDSAVYLCASSLGTGSLGEAFFGQGTRLTVV.